The sequence of this T cell receptor (beta chain) was determined in a study of blood T cell repertoires in COVID-19. The table came from immunoSEQ multiplex PCR; TCRdb's copy has only in-frame clones and leaves some out. The sample carries approximately 330,000 clones, about 86% recorded once. In germline, CDR1 is LGHNA, CDR2 YNFKEQ. The CDR3 consists of 15 residues. V lost 0 bases, J lost 8 bases, and 13 bases lay in between. The sequence was obtained from a woman aged 40 to 50 with acute COVID-19. The sequenced sample consisted of PBMCs or T cells enriched from blood (not recorded which). The V and J genes are TRBV4-2 and TRBJ1-4; TRBD1 is a possible D gene (5 bases). The CDR3 spells CASSQDRQGGEKLFF. CDR3 DNA: TGTGCCAGCAGCCAAGACAGGCAGGGAGGCGAAAAACTGTTTTTT.